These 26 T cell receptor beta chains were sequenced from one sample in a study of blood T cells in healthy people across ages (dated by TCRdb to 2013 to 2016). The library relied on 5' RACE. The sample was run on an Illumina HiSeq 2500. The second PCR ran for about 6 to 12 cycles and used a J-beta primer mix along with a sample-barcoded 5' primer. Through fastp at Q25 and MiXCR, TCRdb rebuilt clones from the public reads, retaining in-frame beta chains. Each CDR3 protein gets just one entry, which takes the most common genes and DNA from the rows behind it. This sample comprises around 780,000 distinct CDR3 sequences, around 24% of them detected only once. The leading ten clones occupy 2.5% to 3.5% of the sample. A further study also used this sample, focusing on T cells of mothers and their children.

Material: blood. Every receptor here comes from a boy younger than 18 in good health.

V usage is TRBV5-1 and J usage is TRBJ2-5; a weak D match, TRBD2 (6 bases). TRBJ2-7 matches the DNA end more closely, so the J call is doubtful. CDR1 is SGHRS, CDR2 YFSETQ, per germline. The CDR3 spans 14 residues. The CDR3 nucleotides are TGCGCCAGCAGCTTTGGGGGACTCGCCTACGAGCAGTACTTC. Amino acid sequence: CASSFGGLAYEQYF.

This CDR3 is CASSLWTRTSGANVLTF. CDR3 bases: TGTGCCAGCAGTTTATGGACGCGAACCTCTGGGGCCAACGTCCTGACTTTC. V is TRBV12-3 or TRBV12-4 and J is TRBJ2-6; D remains ambiguous. V was trimmed by 2 bases and J by 0 bases, leaving 11 bases between them. CDR3 length equals 17 residues.

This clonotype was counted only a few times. In nucleotides, the CDR3 is TGTGCCAGCAGCGGGGGGCGAGGATCCTACGAGCAGTACTTC. Translation: CASSGGRGSYEQYF. The chain has TRBV27 and TRBJ2-5; D might be TRBD2 (7 bases). The DNA end is a closer match to TRBJ2-7, so the J assignment may be wrong. Germline assignment: CDR1 MNHEY and CDR2 SMNVEV (reference sequence). The CDR3 is 14 amino acids.

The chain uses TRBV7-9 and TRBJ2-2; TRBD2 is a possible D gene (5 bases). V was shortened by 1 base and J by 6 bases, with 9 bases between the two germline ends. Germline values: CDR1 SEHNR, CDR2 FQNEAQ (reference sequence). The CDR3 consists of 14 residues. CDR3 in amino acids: CASSLEAAPGELFF. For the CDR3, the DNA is TGTGCCAGCAGCTTAGAAGCGGCCCCCGGGGAGCTGTTTTTT.

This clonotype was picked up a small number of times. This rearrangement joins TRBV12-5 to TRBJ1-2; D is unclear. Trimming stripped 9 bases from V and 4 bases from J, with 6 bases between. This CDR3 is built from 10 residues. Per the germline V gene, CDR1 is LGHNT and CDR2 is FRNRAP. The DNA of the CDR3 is TGTGCTAGGGGCAGCTATGGCTACACCTTC. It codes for CARGSYGYTF.

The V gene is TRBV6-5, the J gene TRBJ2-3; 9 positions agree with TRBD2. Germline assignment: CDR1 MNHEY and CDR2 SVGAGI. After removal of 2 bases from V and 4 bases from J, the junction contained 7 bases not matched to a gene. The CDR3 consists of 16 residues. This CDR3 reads CASSYRLSGGSDTQYF. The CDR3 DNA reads TGTGCCAGCAGTTACCGTCTTAGCGGGGGTTCAGATACGCAGTATTTT.

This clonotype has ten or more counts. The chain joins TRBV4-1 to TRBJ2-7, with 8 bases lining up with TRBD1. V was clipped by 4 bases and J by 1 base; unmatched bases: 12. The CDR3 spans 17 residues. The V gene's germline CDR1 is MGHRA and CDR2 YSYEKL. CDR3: CASSRYGLRDRSYEQYF. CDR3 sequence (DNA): TGCGCCAGCAGCCGATACGGGTTAAGGGACAGGTCCTACGAGCAGTACTTC.

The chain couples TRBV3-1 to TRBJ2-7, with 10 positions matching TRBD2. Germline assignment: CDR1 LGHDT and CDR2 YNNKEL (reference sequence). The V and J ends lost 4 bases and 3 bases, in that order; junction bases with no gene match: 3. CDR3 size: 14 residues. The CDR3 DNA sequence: TGTGCCAGCAGCCCGAGACTAGCGGGCTACGAGCAGTACTTC. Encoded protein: CASSPRLAGYEQYF.

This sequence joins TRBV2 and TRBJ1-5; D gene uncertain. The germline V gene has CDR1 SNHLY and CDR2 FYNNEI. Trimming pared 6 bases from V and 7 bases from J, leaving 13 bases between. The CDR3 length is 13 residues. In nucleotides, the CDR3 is TGTGCCAGCAGCGAGGGAGGGTACCAGCCCCAGCATTTT. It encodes CASSEGGYQPQHF.

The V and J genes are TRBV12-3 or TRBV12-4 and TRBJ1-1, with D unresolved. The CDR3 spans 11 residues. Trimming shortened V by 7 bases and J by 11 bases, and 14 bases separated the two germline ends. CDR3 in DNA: TGTGCCAGCACCGAGGGATCCGGGGCTTTCTTT. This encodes CASTEGSGAFF.

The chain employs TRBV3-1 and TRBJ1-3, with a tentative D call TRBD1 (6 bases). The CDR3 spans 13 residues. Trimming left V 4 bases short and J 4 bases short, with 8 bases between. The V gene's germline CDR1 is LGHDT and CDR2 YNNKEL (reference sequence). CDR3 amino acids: CASSLGGGNTIYF. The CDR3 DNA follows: TGTGCCAGCAGCCTAGGGGGGGGAAACACCATATATTTT.

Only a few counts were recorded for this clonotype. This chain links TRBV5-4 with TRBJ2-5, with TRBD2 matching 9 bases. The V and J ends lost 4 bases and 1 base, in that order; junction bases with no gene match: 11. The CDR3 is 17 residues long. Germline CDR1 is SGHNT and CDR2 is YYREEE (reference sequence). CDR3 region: CASSGGVASGIQETQYF. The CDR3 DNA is TGTGCCAGCAGCGGGGGGGTGGCTAGCGGGATCCAAGAGACCCAGTACTTC.

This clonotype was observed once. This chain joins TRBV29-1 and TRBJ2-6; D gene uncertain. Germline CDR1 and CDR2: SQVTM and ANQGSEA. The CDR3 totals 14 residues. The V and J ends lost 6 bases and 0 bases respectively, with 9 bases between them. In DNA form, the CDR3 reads TGCAGCGTGGCAGGATTCTCTGGGGCCAACGTCCTGACTTTC. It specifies CSVAGFSGANVLTF.

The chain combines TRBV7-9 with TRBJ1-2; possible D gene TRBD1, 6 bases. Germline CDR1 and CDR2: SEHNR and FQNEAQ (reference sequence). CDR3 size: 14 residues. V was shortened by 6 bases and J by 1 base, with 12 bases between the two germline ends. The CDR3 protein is CASSKDSLNYGYTF. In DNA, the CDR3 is TGTGCCAGCAGTAAGGACAGCCTTAACTATGGCTACACCTTC. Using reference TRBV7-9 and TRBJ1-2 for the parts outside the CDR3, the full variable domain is DTGVSQNPRHKITKRGQNVTFRCDPISEHNRLYWYRQTLGQGPEFLTYFQNEAQLEKSRLLSDRFSAERPKGSFSTLEIQRTEQGDSAMYLCASSKDSLNYGYTFGSGTRLTVV.

The CDR3 DNA is TGTGCCAGCAGGACAGGGGGCGGAAACACCATATATTTT. This sequence encodes CASRTGGGNTIYF. J is TRBJ1-3 and V is TRBV6-5, with 10 positions matching TRBD1. Germline values: CDR1 MNHEY, CDR2 SVGAGI. The CDR3 contains 13 residues. Germline trimming cut 6 bases from V and 4 bases from J; bases unmatched to any gene: 0.

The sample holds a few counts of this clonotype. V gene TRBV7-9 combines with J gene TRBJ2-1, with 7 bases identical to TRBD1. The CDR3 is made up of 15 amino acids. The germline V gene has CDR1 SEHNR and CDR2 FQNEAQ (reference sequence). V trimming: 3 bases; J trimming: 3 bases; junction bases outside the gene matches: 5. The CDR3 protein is CASSFRRQGYNEQFF. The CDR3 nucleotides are TGTGCCAGCAGCTTCCGAAGACAGGGCTACAATGAGCAGTTCTTC.

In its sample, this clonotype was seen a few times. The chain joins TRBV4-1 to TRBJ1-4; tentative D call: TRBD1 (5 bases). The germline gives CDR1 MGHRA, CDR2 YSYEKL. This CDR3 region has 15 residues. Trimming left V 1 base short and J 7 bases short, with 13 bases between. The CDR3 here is CASSQAKEGSEKLFF. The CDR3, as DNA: TGCGCCAGCAGCCAAGCGAAGGAGGGGAGTGAAAAACTGTTTTTT.

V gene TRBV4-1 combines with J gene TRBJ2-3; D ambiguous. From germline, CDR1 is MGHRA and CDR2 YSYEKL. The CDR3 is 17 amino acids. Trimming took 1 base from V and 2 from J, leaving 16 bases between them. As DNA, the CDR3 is TGCGCCAGCAGCCAAGGGGGATCGAGTCGGGCCACAGATACGCAGTATTTT. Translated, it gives CASSQGGSSRATDTQYF.

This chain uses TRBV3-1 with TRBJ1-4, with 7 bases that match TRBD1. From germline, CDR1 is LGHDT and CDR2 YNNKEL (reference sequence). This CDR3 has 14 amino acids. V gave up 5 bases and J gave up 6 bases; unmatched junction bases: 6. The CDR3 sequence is CASSVGQLYEKLFF. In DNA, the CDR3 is TGTGCCAGCAGCGTGGGACAGCTTTATGAAAAACTGTTTTTT.

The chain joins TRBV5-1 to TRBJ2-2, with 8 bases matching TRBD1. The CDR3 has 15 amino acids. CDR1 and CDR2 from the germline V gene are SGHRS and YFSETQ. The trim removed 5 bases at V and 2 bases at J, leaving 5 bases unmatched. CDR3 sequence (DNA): TGCGCCAGCAGTTCCCAGGGGGCAAACACCGGGGAGCTGTTTTTT. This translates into CASSSQGANTGELFF.

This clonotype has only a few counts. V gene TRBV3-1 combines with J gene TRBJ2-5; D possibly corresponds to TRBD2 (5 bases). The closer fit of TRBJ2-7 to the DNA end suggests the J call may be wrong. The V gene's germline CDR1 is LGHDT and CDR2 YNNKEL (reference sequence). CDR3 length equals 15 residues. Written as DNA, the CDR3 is TGTGCCAGCAGCCCACCCGGGAAGTCTGGGTACGAGCAGTACTTC. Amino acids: CASSPPGKSGYEQYF.

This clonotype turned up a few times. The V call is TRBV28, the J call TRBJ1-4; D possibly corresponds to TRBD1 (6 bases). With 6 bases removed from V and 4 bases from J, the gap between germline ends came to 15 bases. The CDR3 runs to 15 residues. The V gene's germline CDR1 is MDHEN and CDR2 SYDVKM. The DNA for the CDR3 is TGTGCCAGCAGCCTAATGGACAGATTTAATGAAAAACTGTTTTTT. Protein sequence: CASSLMDRFNEKLFF.

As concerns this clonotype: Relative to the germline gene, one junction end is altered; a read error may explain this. The chain's CDR3 is CASCQEPGSNEQFF. The CDR3 nucleotides are TGCGCCAGCTGCCAAGAGCCGGGTTCGAATGAGCAGTTCTTC. The chain combines TRBV4-1 with TRBJ2-1; D unclear. Germline V gives CDR1 MGHRA, CDR2 YSYEKL. The CDR3 consists of 14 residues.

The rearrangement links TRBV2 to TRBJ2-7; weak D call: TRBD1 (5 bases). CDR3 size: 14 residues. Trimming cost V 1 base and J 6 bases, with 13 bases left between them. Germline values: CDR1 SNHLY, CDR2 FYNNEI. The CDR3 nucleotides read TGTGCCAGCAGTGAAGGGGTGGGGCCGGGCGAGCAGTACTTC. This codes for CASSEGVGPGEQYF.

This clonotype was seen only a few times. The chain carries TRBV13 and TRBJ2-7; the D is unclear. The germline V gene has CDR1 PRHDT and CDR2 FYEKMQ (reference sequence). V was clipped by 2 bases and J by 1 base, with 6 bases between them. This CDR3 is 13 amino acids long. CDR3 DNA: TGTGCCAGCAGCTTACAGCGTTCCTACGAGCAGTACTTC. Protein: CASSLQRSYEQYF.

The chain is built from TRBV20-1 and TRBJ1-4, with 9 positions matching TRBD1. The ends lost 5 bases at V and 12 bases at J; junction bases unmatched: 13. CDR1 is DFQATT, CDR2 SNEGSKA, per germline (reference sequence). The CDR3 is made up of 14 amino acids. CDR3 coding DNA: TGCAGTGCTTCAATCCGGGACAGGGAGATGGAACTGTTTTTT. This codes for CSASIRDREMELFF.